This note documents a single T cell receptor beta chain sequence. Its antigen is as yet unknown. This entry belongs to a study of CXCR3-negative and CXCR3-positive naive CD8 T cells. Findings and caveats of the study: Memory cells diverged, while naive CXCR3-positive and CXCR3-negative cells had similar TRBV-TRBJ usage. TRB CDR3 hydrophobicity was greater in CXCR3-positive naive cells than in CXCR3-negative naive cells.

The authors prepared UMI-labeled TRB cDNA libraries by 5' RACE. TCRdb reprocessed the 5' RACE reads and keeps a single row for each CDR3 protein, giving no DNA. The record lists roughly 100,000 distinct CDR3 sequences, of which the ten most abundant hold approximately 0.37%. This CDR3 is 16 amino acids long. Germline V gene lookup returns CDR1 SQVTM and CDR2 ANQGSEA. Phenotypically, naive CD8+ T cells corresponded to CD45RO-CCR7+CD27+CD95-. The specimen sequenced was naive CXCR3+ CD8+ T cells from blood. Subset noted: CD45RO-CCR7+CD27+CD95- naive CD8+ T cells expressing CXCR3 (TNR3+). This clonotype was obtained from a human donor in good health. Some clones in this sample may be carry-over from other donors' samples. The rearrangement joins TRBV29-1 to TRBJ2-1; TCRdb designates TRBD1, a call that cannot be tested without DNA. CDR3 in amino acids: CSVEWAGQGFYNEQFF.